This T cell receptor beta chain was profiled in a study of T cells after yellow fever vaccination. Study as a whole: Fractions with few cells were prepared using SMART-Seq v4 Ultra Low Input. Study observations and caveats: Within FACS-sorted repertoires, abundant clonotypes contaminating from the bulk population could be present. Reappearing after the booster were most of the clones from primary vaccination (around 96% CD4, around 88% CD8).

This clonotype was observed a few times. Antigen unknown. The TCR cDNA carried a universal primer site and UMIs from 5'RACE template switching. A single record per CDR3 protein comes from TCRdb applying MiXCR to the 5' RACE reads. The sample has approximately 550,000 distinct CDR3 sequences, approximately 12% seen once. The clonotype comes from a man aged 30-40 years who received the YFV17D yellow fever vaccine. The sequencing used PBMCs, collected on the day of the yellow fever booster vaccination.

The CDR3 DNA reads TGTGCCAGCAGTGAGAAACTAAACACCGGGGAGCTGTTTTTT. This translates into CASSEKLNTGELFF. V and J are TRBV25-1 and TRBJ2-2; no clear D. Trimming took 3 bases from V and 2 from J, leaving 7 bases between them. CDR1 is MGHDK, CDR2 SYGVNS, per germline. The CDR3 extends over 14 amino acids.